The 6 T cell receptor beta chains below all came from one sample that was sequenced in a study of T-cell reconstitution after alpha-beta-depleted transplantation in children (dated by TCRdb to about 2016). Preparation of the library involved PCR. For sequencing, an Illumina HiSeq 2500 was employed. To normalize quantification of the TCRbeta repertoire, the TCR libraries were built with molecular barcoding that relied on unique molecular identifiers. TCRdb ran its own pipeline on the public reads, namely fastp trimming at Q25 and MiXCR clone calling, and kept in-frame beta chains. Merged by CDR3 protein, the rows form single entries marked with the most common genes and DNA. This sample holds about 460,000 distinct CDR3 sequences; approximately 10% were observed only once. The ten largest clones represent 14% of the sample. What this sample's treatment or condition label stands for: allogeneic hematopoietic cell transplantation with graft depleted of TCRalphabeta T cells and CD19 B cells.

Specimen: PBMCs, mostly from graft donor cells, collected 180 days after TCRalphabeta/CD19-depleted stem cell transplant. The receptors here all came from a female patient between 2 and 10 years old who had a stem cell transplant for aplastic anemia, so the T cells may come from the graft donor.

This clonotype appeared a few times. This sequence joins TRBV12-5 and TRBJ2-7; a weak D match, TRBD1 (6 bases). Looked up from germline, CDR1 is LGHNT and CDR2 is FRNRAP. V was pared by 1 base and J by 10 bases, with 17 bases between. The CDR3 covers 14 residues. CDR3 in DNA: TGTGCTAGTGGTTTGGGCGGACAGCCAAGTTATCAGTACTTC. It is translated as CASGLGGQPSYQYF.

The rearrangement uses TRBV7-2 and TRBJ2-7; TRBD1 agrees at 7 bases. Losses at the gene ends were 3 bases for V and 5 bases for J; bases not matched to a gene: 4. This CDR3 is built from 13 residues. Germline loops: CDR1 SGHTA, CDR2 FQGNSA. In nucleotides, the CDR3 is TGTGCCAGCAGCTTCACAGGGGCCCACGAGCAGTACTTC. Translated, it gives CASSFTGAHEQYF.

This clonotype appeared a few times. V and J are TRBV11-2 and TRBJ2-1; TRBD2 aligns across 7 bases. The trim removed 1 base at V and 13 bases at J, leaving 7 bases unmatched. Germline-derived CDR1 and CDR2 are SGHAT and FQNNGV. The CDR3 is 13 amino acids. The CDR3: CASSLVGGFDQFF. The CDR3 DNA reads as TGTGCCAGCAGCTTAGTCGGGGGGTTCGATCAGTTCTTC.

The chain uses TRBV28 and TRBJ2-6; no clear D. This CDR3 contains 18 residues. V lost 1 base, J lost 2 bases, and 15 bases lay in between. CDR1 is MDHEN and CDR2 is SYDVKM in the germline V gene. The DNA of the CDR3 is TGTGCCAGCAGTTTATACCCTACATCCCTCCCTGGGGCCAACGTCCTGACTTTC. This gives the protein CASSLYPTSLPGANVLTF.

J is TRBJ2-4 and V is TRBV6-6, with D perhaps matching TRBD1 (6 bases). The germline V and J ends were trimmed by 1 base and 14 bases, with 9 bases remaining between them. From germline, CDR1 is MNHNY and CDR2 SVGAGI (reference sequence). This CDR3 spans 11 amino acids. This chain's CDR3 is CASSYLQGEYF. The CDR3 nucleotides read TGTGCCAGCAGTTACTTACAGGGAGAGTACTTC.

This clonotype was counted only a few times. The V gene is TRBV7-9, the J gene TRBJ2-3; possibly TRBD1 or TRBD2 for D (5 bases each). The V end was cut by 4 bases, the J end by 7 bases, with 9 bases between. Germline V gene data show CDR1 as SEHNR and CDR2 as FQNEAQ (reference sequence). This CDR3 has 12 amino acids. The CDR3 bases are TGTGCCAGCAGCTCCAGGGAGAATACGCAGTATTTT. This encodes CASSSRENTQYF.